This T cell receptor beta chain was recovered during a study of T cell repertoires in cytomegalovirus infection. Germline CDR1 reads SGHTA; CDR2 reads FQGNSA. This CDR3 contains 15 residues. The germline V and J ends were trimmed by 5 bases and 4 bases, with 15 bases remaining between them. TCRdb analysed the reads with MiXCR anew, one entry per CDR3 protein. The sample consists of under 200,000 distinct CDR3 sequences, about a fifth of them appearing once. In the case of this clonotype: Antigen unknown.

This chain joins TRBV7-2 and TRBJ1-5; D might be TRBD1 (6 bases). The sample here was CD8+ T cells from cultured PBMCs, taken from culture after CMV antigen stimulation. The source of this sequence is a human donor in good health (CMV status not recorded). Some clones in this sample may be carry-over from other donors' samples. The CDR3 region is CASSQHGQINQPQHF. The CDR3 nucleotides read TGTGCCAGCAGCCAACATGGACAGATTAATCAGCCCCAGCATTTT.